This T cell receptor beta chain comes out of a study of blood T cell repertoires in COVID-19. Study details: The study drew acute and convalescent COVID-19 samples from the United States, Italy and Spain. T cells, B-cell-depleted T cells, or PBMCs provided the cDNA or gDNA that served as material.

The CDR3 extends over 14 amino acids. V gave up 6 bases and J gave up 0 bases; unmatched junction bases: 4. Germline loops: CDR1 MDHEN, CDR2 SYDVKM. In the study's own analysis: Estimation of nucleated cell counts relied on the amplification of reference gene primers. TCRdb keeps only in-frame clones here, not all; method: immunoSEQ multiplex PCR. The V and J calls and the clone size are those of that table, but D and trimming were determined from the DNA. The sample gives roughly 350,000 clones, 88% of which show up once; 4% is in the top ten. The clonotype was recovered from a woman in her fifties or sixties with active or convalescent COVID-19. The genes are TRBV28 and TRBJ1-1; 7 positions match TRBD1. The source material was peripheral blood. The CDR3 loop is CASRPGGMNTEAFF. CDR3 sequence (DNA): TGTGCCAGCAGGCCAGGGGGAATGAACACTGAAGCTTTCTTT. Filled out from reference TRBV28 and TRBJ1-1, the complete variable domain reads DVKVTQSSRYLVKRTGEKVFLECVQDMDHENMFWYRQDPGLGLRLIYFSYDVKMKEKGDIPEGYSVSREKKERFSLILESASTNQTSMYLCASRPGGMNTEAFFGQGTRLTVV.